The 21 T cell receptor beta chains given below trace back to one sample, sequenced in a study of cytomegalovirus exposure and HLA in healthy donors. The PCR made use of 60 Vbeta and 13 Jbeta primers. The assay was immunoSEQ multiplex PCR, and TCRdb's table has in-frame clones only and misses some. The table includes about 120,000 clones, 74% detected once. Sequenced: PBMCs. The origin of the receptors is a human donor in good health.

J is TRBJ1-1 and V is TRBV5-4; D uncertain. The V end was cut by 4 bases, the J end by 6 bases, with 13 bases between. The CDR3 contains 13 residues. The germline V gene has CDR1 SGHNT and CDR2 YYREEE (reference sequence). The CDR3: CASSLYAVAEAFF. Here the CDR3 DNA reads TGTGCCAGCAGCCTGTACGCGGTGGCTGAAGCTTTCTTT.

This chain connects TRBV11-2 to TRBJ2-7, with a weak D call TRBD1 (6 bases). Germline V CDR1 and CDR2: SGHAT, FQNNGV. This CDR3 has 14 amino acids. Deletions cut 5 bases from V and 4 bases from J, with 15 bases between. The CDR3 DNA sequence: TGTGCCAGCAGCATACAGGGTGGGCCTTACGAGCAGTACTTC. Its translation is CASSIQGGPYEQYF. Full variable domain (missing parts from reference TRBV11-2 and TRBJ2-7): EAGVAQSPRYKIIEKRQSVAFWCNPISGHATLYWYQQILGQGPKLLIQFQNNGVVDDSQLPKDRFSAERLKGVDSTLKIQPAKLEDSAVYLCASSIQGGPYEQYFGPGTRLTVT.

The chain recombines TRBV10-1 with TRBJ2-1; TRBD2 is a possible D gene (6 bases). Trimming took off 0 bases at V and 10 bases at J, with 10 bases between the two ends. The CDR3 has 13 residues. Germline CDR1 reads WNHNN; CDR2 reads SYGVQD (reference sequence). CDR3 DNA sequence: TGCGCCAGCAGTGAGTCTGTGGGGAGGGAGCAGTTCTTC. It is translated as CASSESVGREQFF.

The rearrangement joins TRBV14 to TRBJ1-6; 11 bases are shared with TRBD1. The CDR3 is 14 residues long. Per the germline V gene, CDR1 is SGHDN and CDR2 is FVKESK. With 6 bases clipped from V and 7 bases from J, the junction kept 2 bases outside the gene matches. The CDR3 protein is CASSWDRGNSPLHF. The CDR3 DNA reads TGTGCCAGCAGTTGGGACAGGGGGAATTCACCCCTCCACTTT.

Here the CDR3 DNA reads TGTGCCAGCAGCCGGGACACAGGGACAGATACGCAGTATTTT. It encodes CASSRDTGTDTQYF. The chain links TRBV6-6 to TRBJ2-3; weak D call: TRBD1 (6 bases). This CDR3 comprises 14 residues. Between the trimmed V and J ends, which lost 6 bases and 3 bases, there was a span of 13 bases. Germline V lookup: CDR1 MNHNY, CDR2 SVGAGI (reference sequence).

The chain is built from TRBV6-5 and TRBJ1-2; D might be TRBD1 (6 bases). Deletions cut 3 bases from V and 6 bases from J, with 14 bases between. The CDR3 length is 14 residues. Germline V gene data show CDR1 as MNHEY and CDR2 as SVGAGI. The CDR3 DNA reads TGTGCCAGCAGTTATCGCGGACAGTCGAATGGCTACACCTTC. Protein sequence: CASSYRGQSNGYTF.

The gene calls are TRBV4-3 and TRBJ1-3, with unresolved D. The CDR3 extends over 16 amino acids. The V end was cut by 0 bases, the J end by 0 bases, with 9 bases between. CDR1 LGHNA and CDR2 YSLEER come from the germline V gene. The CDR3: CASSQDPRNSGNTIYF. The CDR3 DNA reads TGCGCCAGCAGCCAAGACCCCAGGAACTCTGGAAACACCATATATTTT.

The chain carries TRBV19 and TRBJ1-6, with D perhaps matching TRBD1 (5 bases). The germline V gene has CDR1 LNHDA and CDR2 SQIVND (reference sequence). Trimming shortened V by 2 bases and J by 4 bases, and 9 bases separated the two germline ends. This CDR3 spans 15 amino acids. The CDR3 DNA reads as TGTGCCAGTAGTATAAGGAACAGGTATAATTCACCCCTCCACTTT. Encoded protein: CASSIRNRYNSPLHF.

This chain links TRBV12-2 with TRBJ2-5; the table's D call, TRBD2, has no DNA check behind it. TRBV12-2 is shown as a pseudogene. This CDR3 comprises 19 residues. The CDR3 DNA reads TGTGCAAGTCGCTTGGTACCTGAGGCGGGGAGTGCGGTGGGGGAGACCCAGTACTTC. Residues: CASRLVPEAGSAVGETQYF.

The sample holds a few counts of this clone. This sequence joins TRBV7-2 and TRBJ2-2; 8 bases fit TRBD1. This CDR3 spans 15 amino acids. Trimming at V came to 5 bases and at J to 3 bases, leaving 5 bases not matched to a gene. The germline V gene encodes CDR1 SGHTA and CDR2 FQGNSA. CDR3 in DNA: TGTGCCAGCAGCAGGGACAGGACCGACACCGGGGAGCTGTTTTTT. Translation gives CASSRDRTDTGELFF.

The CDR3 reads CASSVDSAGGGRETQYF. In DNA form, the CDR3 reads TGTGCCAGCAGCGTAGATAGTGCGGGGGGTGGAAGAGAGACCCAGTACTTC. The chain links TRBV9 to TRBJ2-5, with 8 bases identical to TRBD2. CDR1 and CDR2 from the germline V gene are SGDLS and YYNGEE. V lost 0 bases to trimming and J lost 4 bases; unmatched junction nucleotides: 11. The CDR3 spans 17 residues. The variable domain in full, completed from reference TRBV9 and TRBJ2-5, reads DSGVTQTPKHLITATGQRVTLRCSPRSGDLSVYWYQQSLDQGLQFLIQYYNGEERAKGNILERFSAQQFPDLHSELNLSSLELGDSALYFCASSVDSAGGGRETQYFGPGTRLLVL.

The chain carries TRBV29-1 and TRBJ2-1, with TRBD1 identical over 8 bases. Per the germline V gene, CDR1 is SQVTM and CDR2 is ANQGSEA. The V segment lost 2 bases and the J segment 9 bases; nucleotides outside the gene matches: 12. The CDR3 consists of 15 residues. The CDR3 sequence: CSVEQQGVVDGEQFF. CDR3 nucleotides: TGCAGCGTTGAACAACAGGGGGTTGTGGATGGTGAGCAGTTCTTC.

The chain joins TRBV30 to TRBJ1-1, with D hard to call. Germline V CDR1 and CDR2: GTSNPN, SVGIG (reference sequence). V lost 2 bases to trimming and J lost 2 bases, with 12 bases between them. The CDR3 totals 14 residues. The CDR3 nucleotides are TGTGCCTGGAGTCCACATATACAAAACACTGAAGCTTTCTTT. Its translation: CAWSPHIQNTEAFF.

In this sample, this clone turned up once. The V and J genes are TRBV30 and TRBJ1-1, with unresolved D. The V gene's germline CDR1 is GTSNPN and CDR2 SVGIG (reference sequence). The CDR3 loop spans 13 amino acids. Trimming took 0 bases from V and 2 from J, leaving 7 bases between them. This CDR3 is CAWSVGDNTEAFF. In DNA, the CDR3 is TGTGCCTGGAGTGTAGGAGATAACACTGAAGCTTTCTTT.

CDR3 amino acids: CASSIEGGENQPQHF. DNA of the CDR3: TGTGCCAGTAGTATAGAAGGGGGTGAAAATCAGCCCCAGCATTTT. J is TRBJ1-5 and V is TRBV19; the D gene is possibly TRBD1 (6 bases). Looked up from germline, CDR1 is LNHDA and CDR2 is SQIVND (reference sequence). Trimming removed 0 bases at V and 4 bases at J, with 10 bases between. The CDR3 has 15 amino acids.

CDR3 in DNA: TGTGCCAGTAGTCCTCGACGGGAGAGTTATGGCTACACCTTC. Translated: CASSPRRESYGYTF. This chain uses TRBV19 with TRBJ1-2, with D unclear. The V end lost 5 bases, the J end lost 5 bases, and 15 bases lay between the germline ends. Germline CDR1 is LNHDA and CDR2 is SQIVND (reference sequence). This CDR3 spans 14 amino acids.

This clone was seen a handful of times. CDR3 nucleotides: TGCAGCGTTGAGGGGCGTAGCGGGAGTCCCTCCAATGAGCAGTTCTTC. This encodes CSVEGRSGSPSNEQFF. This chain links TRBV29-1 with TRBJ2-1; 9 bases align to TRBD2. CDR3 length: 16 residues. Germline-derived CDR1 and CDR2 are SQVTM and ANQGSEA. V was clipped by 3 bases and J by 6 bases; unmatched bases: 12.

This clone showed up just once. DNA for the CDR3: TGTGCCAGCAGTTTAGGAGAGGCCAATCAGCCCCAGCATTTT. It is translated as CASSLGEANQPQHF. V gene TRBV28 combines with J gene TRBJ1-5; D ambiguous. Trimming took 2 bases from V and 3 from J, leaving 8 bases between them. There are 14 residues in the CDR3. CDR1 MDHEN and CDR2 SYDVKM come from the germline V gene.

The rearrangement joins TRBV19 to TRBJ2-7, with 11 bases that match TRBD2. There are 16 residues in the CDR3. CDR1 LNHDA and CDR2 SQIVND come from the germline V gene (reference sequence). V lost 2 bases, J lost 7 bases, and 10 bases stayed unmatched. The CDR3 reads CASSINLAGGRGEQYF. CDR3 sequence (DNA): TGTGCCAGTAGTATAAATCTAGCGGGAGGAAGAGGAGAGCAGTACTTC.

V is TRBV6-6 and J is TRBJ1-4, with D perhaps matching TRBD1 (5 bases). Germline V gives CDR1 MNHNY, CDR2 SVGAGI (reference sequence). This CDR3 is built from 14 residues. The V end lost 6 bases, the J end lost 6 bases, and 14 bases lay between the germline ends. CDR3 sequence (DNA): TGTGCCAGCAGAATCCAGGGTGGGGATGAAAAACTGTTTTTT. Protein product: CASRIQGGDEKLFF.

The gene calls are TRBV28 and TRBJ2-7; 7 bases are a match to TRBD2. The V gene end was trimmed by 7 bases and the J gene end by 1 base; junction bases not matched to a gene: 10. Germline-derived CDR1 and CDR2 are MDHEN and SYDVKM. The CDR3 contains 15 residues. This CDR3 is CASTPAGGSSYEQYF. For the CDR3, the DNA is TGTGCCAGCACCCCAGCCGGGGGGAGTTCCTACGAGCAGTACTTC.